These 23 T cell receptor beta chains originate from one sample sequenced in a study of identical twins listed by TCRdb under 2016. Libraries came from 5' RACE. Sequencing used an Illumina HiSeq 2000. In TCRdb, the public reads were trimmed at Q25 with fastp and aligned with MiXCR, with productive beta chains retained. Every entry covers one CDR3 protein and lists the most common genes and DNA from its rows. This sample comprises about 290,000 distinct CDR3 sequences, roughly 9.7% of them detected only once. The ten biggest clones cover around 7.1% of the sample. These sequences were also reported in another study, on yellow fever vaccine responses in identical twins.

Sequenced input: CD8+ T cells sorted from blood. Source of these receptors: a woman under 30 in good health.

This clonotype showed up many times. The V gene is TRBV10-3, the J gene TRBJ2-3; possible D gene TRBD2, 5 bases. The germline V gene has CDR1 ENHRY and CDR2 SYGVKD. The length of the CDR3 is 13 residues. The V end was cut by 0 bases, the J end by 4 bases, with 5 bases between. Written as DNA, the CDR3 is TGTGCCATCAGTGAGTCGGAGGCAGATACGCAGTATTTT. Residues: CAISESEADTQYF.

This rearrangement joins TRBV7-6 to TRBJ2-7; maybe TRBD1 (6 bases). The germline V and J ends were trimmed by 1 base and 4 bases, with 20 bases remaining between them. Looked up from germline, CDR1 is SGHVS and CDR2 is FNYEAQ. CDR3 length: 17 amino acids. The CDR3 region is CASSLDPQTGYGYEQYF. The DNA for the CDR3 is TGTGCCAGCAGCTTAGATCCCCAGACAGGCTACGGGTACGAGCAGTACTTC.

This clonotype appeared many times. The V call is TRBV5-1, the J call TRBJ2-3, with 10 bases lining up with TRBD2. CDR3 length equals 15 residues. V was clipped by 4 bases and J by 2 bases; unmatched bases: 4. Germline V CDR1 and CDR2: SGHRS, YFSETQ. CDR3 region: CASSDGTSDTDTQYF. DNA for the CDR3: TGCGCCAGCAGCGACGGGACTAGCGACACAGATACGCAGTATTTT. The variable domain in full, with the rest retrieved from reference TRBV5-1 and TRBJ2-3, is KAGVTQTPRYLIKTRGQQVTLSCSPISGHRSVSWYQQTPGQGLQFLFEYFSETQRNKGNFPGRFSGRQFSNSRSEMNVSTLELGDSALYLCASSDGTSDTDTQYFGPGTRLTVL.

To note about this clonotype: A much larger clonotype is one base distant, so this may be a read error. This sequence joins TRBV2 and TRBJ2-4; 7 bases fit TRBD1. This CDR3 comprises 17 residues. Per the germline V gene, CDR1 is SNHLY and CDR2 is FYNNEI. The CDR3 reads CTSSQITGEGAKNIQYF. Written as DNA, the CDR3 is TGTACCAGCAGCCAAATTACAGGGGAAGGAGCCAAAAACATTCAGTACTTC.

This clonotype was found a few times. V usage is TRBV7-9 and J usage is TRBJ2-3; no clear D. This CDR3 contains 12 residues. Germline V gene sequence: CDR1 SEHNR, CDR2 FQNEAQ (reference sequence). Between the trimmed V and J ends, which lost 4 bases and 6 bases, there was a span of 8 bases. CDR3 sequence: CASSSTADTQYF. The CDR3 region has the DNA TGTGCCAGCAGCTCCACGGCGGATACGCAGTATTTT.

This chain joins TRBV7-3 and TRBJ1-1; a weak D match, TRBD1 (5 bases). Germline-derived CDR1 and CDR2 are SGHTA and FQGTGA. The CDR3 runs 13 residues. V was pared by 1 base and J by 11 bases, with 14 bases between. The DNA for the CDR3 is TGTGCCAGCAGCTTAATGGGGCAAGGGCTTGCTTTCTTT. Amino acid sequence: CASSLMGQGLAFF.

This clonotype was seen only a few times. The chain recombines TRBV2 with TRBJ2-1, with 7 bases that match TRBD1. CDR3 length: 17 residues. V dropped 1 base and J dropped 1; count of bases not matched to a gene: 7. Germline-derived CDR1 and CDR2 are SNHLY and FYNNEI. CDR3 residues: CASSEGAGQVSYNEQFF. CDR3 DNA sequence: TGTGCCAGCAGTGAAGGTGCCGGACAGGTTTCCTACAATGAGCAGTTCTTC. Looking up the rest from reference TRBV2 and TRBJ2-1 gives the full variable domain: EPEVTQTPSHQVTQMGQEVILRCVPISNHLYFYWYRQILGQKVEFLVSFYNNEISEKSEIFDDQFSVERPDGSNFTLKIRSTKLEDSAMYFCASSEGAGQVSYNEQFFGPGTRLTVL.

The table lists this clonotype with a few counts. The V gene is TRBV20-1, the J gene TRBJ2-5; 7 bases map to TRBD2. V lost 5 bases to trimming and J lost 3 bases; unmatched junction nucleotides: 0. The CDR3 is 11 amino acids. CDR1 and CDR2 from the germline V gene are DFQATT and SNEGSKA (reference sequence). The CDR3 spells CSAGREETQYF. The DNA for the CDR3 is TGCAGTGCTGGGAGGGAAGAGACCCAGTACTTC.

This clonotype occurred many times. The V and J genes are TRBV5-1 and TRBJ2-7, with D perhaps TRBD1 (6 bases). In germline, CDR1 is SGHRS, CDR2 YFSETQ. The V gene lost 0 bases and the J gene lost 0 bases, with 10 bases spanning the gap. This CDR3 comprises 15 residues. CDR3 DNA sequence: TGCGCCAGCAGCTTGGCCGCAGGGGACTCCTACGAGCAGTACTTC. It specifies CASSLAAGDSYEQYF.

The rearrangement joins TRBV15 to TRBJ2-3; the D is unclear. The V end lost 0 bases, the J end lost 1 base, and 11 bases lay between the germline ends. The CDR3 runs 16 residues. CDR1 and CDR2 (germline): LNHNV, YYDKDF (reference sequence). Written as DNA, the CDR3 is TGTGCCACCAGCAGAGATTTCCAGGTGGGCACAGATACGCAGTATTTT. Amino acid sequence: CATSRDFQVGTDTQYF.

Written as DNA, the CDR3 is TGTGCCAGCTCCCCGGTTGGGACCGGGGAGCTGTTTTTT. Translating it yields CASSPVGTGELFF. This chain links TRBV7-9 with TRBJ2-2; D ambiguous. This CDR3 region has 13 residues. The germline CDR1 and CDR2 sequences are SEHNR and FQNEAQ (reference sequence). Trimming stripped 8 bases from V and 5 bases from J, with 12 bases between. Together with reference TRBV7-9 and TRBJ2-2, the CDR3 gives the full variable domain: DTGVSQNPRHKITKRGQNVTFRCDPISEHNRLYWYRQTLGQGPEFLTYFQNEAQLEKSRLLSDRFSAERPKGSFSTLEIQRTEQGDSAMYLCASSPVGTGELFFGEGSRLTVL.

The chain links TRBV20-1 to TRBJ2-2, with D perhaps given as TRBD1 or TRBD2 (5 bases each). This CDR3 is 14 amino acids long. V lost 5 bases and J 2 bases, leaving 12 bases between the germline ends. Germline V lookup: CDR1 DFQATT, CDR2 SNEGSKA (reference sequence). CDR3 region: CSALRDGNTGELFF. The CDR3 nucleotides read TGCAGTGCTCTCCGGGACGGCAACACCGGGGAGCTGTTTTTT.

This clonotype was seen ten or more times. Germline and junction disagree at one end, which may indicate a read error. The chain is built from TRBV12-3 or TRBV12-4 and TRBJ2-1; perhaps TRBD1 as D (5 bases). The CDR3 contains 14 residues. The CDR3: CASRLVSGKNEQFF. As DNA, the CDR3 is TGTGCCAGCAGGTTAGTCTCAGGGAAGAATGAGCAGTTCTTC.

This clonotype came up a few times. The genes are TRBV3-1 and TRBJ2-1; D ambiguous. CDR1 LGHDT and CDR2 YNNKEL come from the germline V gene (reference sequence). V was shortened by 0 bases and J by 5 bases, with 20 bases between the two germline ends. This CDR3 is 18 amino acids long. The CDR3 protein is CASSQDMGWTPAHNEQFF. In DNA form, the CDR3 reads TGTGCCAGCAGCCAAGATATGGGGTGGACCCCCGCACACAATGAGCAGTTCTTC.

The V call is TRBV14, the J call TRBJ2-1; 7 bases agree with TRBD1. The CDR3 extends over 19 amino acids. Trimming removed 1 base from V and 0 bases from J; junction bases left unmatched: 12. Per the germline V gene, CDR1 is SGHDN and CDR2 is FVKESK. The CDR3 is CASSQVEGGTPFSYNEQFF. CDR3 bases: TGTGCCAGCAGCCAAGTTGAAGGGGGCACGCCGTTCTCCTACAATGAGCAGTTCTTC.

This clonotype occurred a few times. CDR3 coding DNA: TGTGCCAGCAGGCGATCGGGAACTAGCACAGATACGCAGTATTTT. It yields the protein CASRRSGTSTDTQYF. J is TRBJ2-3 and V is TRBV7-2; a weak D match, TRBD2 (5 bases). The CDR3 loop spans 15 amino acids. In germline, CDR1 is SGHTA, CDR2 FQGNSA. Trimming left V 6 bases short and J 0 bases short, with 13 bases between.

The chain links TRBV7-2 to TRBJ2-4; maybe TRBD1 (5 bases). The CDR3 spans 15 residues. Germline V gene sequence: CDR1 SGHTA, CDR2 FQGNSA. The V end was cut by 2 bases, the J end by 0 bases, with 8 bases between. The CDR3 is CASSLKGLAKNIQYF. In nucleotides, the CDR3 is TGTGCCAGCAGCTTAAAGGGGCTAGCCAAAAACATTCAGTACTTC.

This clonotype was recorded many times. V gene TRBV4-1 combines with J gene TRBJ2-5; 8 bases fit TRBD1. V gave up 0 bases and J gave up 5 bases; unmatched junction bases: 8. The CDR3 runs to 16 residues. Germline V gives CDR1 MGHRA, CDR2 YSYEKL. CDR3: CASSQDGHRGDETQYF. The CDR3 nucleotides read TGCGCCAGCAGCCAAGATGGTCACAGGGGGGATGAGACCCAGTACTTC.

This clonotype has ten or more counts. This chain uses TRBV4-2 with TRBJ2-7; D unresolved. Trimming removed 0 bases from V and 2 bases from J, with 11 bases in between. Germline V gives CDR1 LGHNA, CDR2 YNFKEQ. The CDR3 is made up of 15 amino acids. CDR3 sequence: CASSQEGNAAYEQYF. CDR3 nucleotides: TGTGCCAGCAGCCAAGAGGGAAACGCTGCCTACGAGCAGTACTTC.

This clonotype turned up a few times. The V and J genes are TRBV11-2 and TRBJ2-1, with 8 bases matching TRBD2. Trimming cost V 5 bases and J 4 bases; bases outside gene matches: 10. There are 16 residues in the CDR3. CDR1 is SGHAT, CDR2 FQNNGV, per germline. CDR3 loop: CASSAGSGALYNEQFF. The CDR3 DNA is TGTGCCAGCAGCGCCGGTAGCGGGGCCCTTTACAATGAGCAGTTCTTC.

The chain recombines TRBV10-3 with TRBJ2-5; D ambiguous. The length of the CDR3 is 13 residues. V was trimmed by 2 bases and J by 1 base, leaving 5 bases between them. The V gene's germline CDR1 is ENHRY and CDR2 SYGVKD. The CDR3 reads CAISEVAQETQYF. CDR3 nucleotide sequence: TGTGCCATCAGTGAGGTAGCCCAAGAGACCCAGTACTTC.

The chain has TRBV7-9 and TRBJ2-1, with 13 bases lining up with TRBD2. The V gene's germline CDR1 is SEHNR and CDR2 FQNEAQ (reference sequence). Trimming removed 5 bases from V and 0 bases from J; junction bases left unmatched: 4. The CDR3 has 17 residues. The CDR3 loop is CASSQGTSGVSYNEQFF. CDR3 sequence (DNA): TGTGCCAGCAGCCAAGGGACTAGCGGGGTCTCCTACAATGAGCAGTTCTTC.

The genes are TRBV6-2 or TRBV6-3 and TRBJ2-7; 7 positions match TRBD2. The CDR3 extends over 14 amino acids. Germline V lookup: CDR1 MNHEY, CDR2 SVGEGT. J was trimmed by 3 bases and V by 8 bases; bases with no gene match: 10. The CDR3 loop is CASGREGYNYEQYF. The CDR3 DNA is TGTGCCAGCGGGAGGGAGGGCTACAACTACGAGCAGTACTTC.